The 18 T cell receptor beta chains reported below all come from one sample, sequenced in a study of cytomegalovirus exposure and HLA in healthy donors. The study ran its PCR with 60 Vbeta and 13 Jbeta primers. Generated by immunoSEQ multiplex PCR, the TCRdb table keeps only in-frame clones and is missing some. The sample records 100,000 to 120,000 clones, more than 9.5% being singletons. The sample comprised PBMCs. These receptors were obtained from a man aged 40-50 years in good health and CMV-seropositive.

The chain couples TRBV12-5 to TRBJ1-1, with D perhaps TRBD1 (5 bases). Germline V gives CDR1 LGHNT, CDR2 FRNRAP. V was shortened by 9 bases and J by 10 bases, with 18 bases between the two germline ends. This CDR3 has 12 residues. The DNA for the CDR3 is TGTGCTAGCGACATCAGGGCCGCAACAGCTTTCTTT. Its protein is CASDIRAATAFF. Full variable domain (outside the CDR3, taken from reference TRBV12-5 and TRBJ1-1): DARVTQTPRHKVTEMGQEVTMRCQPILGHNTVFWYRQTMMQGLELLAYFRNRAPLDDSGMPKDRFSAEMPDATLATLKIQPSEPRDSAVYFCASDIRAATAFFGQGTRLTVV.

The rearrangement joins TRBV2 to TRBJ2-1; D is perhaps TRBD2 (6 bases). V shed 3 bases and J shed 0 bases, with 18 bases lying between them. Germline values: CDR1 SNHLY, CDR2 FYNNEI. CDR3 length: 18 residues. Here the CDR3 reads CASSDGWGVWGSYNEQFF. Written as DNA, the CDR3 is TGTGCCAGCAGTGACGGCTGGGGGGTCTGGGGCTCCTACAATGAGCAGTTCTTC.

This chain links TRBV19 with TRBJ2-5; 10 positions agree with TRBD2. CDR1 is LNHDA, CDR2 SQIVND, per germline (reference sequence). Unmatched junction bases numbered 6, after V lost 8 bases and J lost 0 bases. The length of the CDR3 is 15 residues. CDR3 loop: CASAETSGHQETQYF. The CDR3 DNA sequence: TGTGCCAGTGCGGAGACTAGCGGGCACCAAGAGACCCAGTACTTC.

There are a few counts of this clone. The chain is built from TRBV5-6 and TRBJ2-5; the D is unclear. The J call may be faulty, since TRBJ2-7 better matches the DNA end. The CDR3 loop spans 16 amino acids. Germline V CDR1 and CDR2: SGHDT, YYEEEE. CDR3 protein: CASSLFGLNLNYEQYF. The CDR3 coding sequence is TGTGCCAGCAGCTTGTTTGGTCTCAACCTGAACTACGAGCAGTACTTC.

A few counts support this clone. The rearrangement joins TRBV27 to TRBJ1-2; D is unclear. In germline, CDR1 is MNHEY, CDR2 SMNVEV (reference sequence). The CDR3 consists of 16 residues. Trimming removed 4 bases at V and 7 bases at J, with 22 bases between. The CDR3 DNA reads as TGTGCCAGCAGTTCCCTGGCGGGATTAGTACCGGGTGGCTACACCTTC. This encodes CASSSLAGLVPGGYTF.

DNA of the CDR3: TGTGCCAGCAGTTTGCAGGGGTTAGCCCACACTGAAGCTTTCTTT. It translates to CASSLQGLAHTEAFF. The chain carries TRBV27 and TRBJ1-1, with a possible D match to TRBD1 (6 bases). V shed 3 bases and J shed 3 bases, with 14 bases lying between them. This CDR3 is 15 amino acids long. The germline V gene encodes CDR1 MNHEY and CDR2 SMNVEV (reference sequence).

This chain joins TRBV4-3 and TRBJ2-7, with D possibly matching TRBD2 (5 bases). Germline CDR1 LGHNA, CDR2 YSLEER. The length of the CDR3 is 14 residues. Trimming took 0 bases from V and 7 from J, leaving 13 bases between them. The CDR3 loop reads CASSQDTRTQEQYF. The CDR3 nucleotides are TGCGCCAGCAGCCAAGATACCAGGACTCAGGAGCAGTACTTC.

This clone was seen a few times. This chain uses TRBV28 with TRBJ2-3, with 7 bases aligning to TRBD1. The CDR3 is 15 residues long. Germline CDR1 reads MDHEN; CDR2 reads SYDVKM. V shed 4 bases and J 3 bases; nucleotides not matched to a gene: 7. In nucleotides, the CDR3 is TGTGCCAGCAGTTCCCCGACAGGGCTTACAGATACGCAGTATTTT. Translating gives CASSSPTGLTDTQYF.

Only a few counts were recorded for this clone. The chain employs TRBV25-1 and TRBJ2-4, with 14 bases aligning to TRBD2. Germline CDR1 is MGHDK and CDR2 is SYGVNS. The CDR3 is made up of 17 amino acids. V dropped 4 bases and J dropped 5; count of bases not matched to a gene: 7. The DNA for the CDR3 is TGTGCCAGCAGTGGGGGACTAGCGGGAGTGGGGGAAAACATTCAGTACTTC. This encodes CASSGGLAGVGENIQYF.

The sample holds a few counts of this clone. The CDR3 DNA follows: TGTGCCAGCAGCTTACCTGACAGGGGACCTGAAGCTTTCTTT. Protein product: CASSLPDRGPEAFF. The J gene is TRBJ1-1, the V gene TRBV7-9, with 8 bases fitting TRBD1. From germline, CDR1 is SEHNR and CDR2 FQNEAQ (reference sequence). The CDR3 totals 14 residues. With 2 bases clipped from V and 6 bases from J, the junction kept 5 bases outside the gene matches.

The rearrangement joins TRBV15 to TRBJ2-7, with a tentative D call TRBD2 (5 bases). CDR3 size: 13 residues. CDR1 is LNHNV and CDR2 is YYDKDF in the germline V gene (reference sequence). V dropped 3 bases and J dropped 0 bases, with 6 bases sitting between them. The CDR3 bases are TGTGCCACCAGCAGCGGGGACTCCTACGAGCAGTACTTC. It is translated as CATSSGDSYEQYF.

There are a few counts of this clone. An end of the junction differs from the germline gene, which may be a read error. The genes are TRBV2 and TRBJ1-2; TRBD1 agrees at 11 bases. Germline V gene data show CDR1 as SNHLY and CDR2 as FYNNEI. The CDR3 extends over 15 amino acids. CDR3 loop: CASSEGQGAGYGYTF. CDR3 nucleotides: TGTGCCAGCAGCGAAGGACAGGGGGCAGGGTATGGCTACACCTTC.

This chain's CDR3 is CASSPIGAGSRAKPQHF. In DNA, the CDR3 is TGTGCCAGCAGTCCGATCGGCGCAGGGTCCAGGGCTAAGCCCCAGCATTTT. V and J are TRBV27 and TRBJ1-5, with D maybe TRBD1 (5 bases). This CDR3 contains 17 residues. In germline, CDR1 is MNHEY, CDR2 SMNVEV (reference sequence). V lost 5 bases, J lost 8 bases, and 25 bases lay in between.

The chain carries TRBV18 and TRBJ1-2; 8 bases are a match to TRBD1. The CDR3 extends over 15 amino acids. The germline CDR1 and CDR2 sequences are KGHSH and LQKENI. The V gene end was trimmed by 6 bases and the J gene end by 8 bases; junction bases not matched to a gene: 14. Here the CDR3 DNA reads TGTGCCAGCTCGCAAGACAGGGGCTCCGTTTGGGGCTACACCTTC. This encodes CASSQDRGSVWGYTF.

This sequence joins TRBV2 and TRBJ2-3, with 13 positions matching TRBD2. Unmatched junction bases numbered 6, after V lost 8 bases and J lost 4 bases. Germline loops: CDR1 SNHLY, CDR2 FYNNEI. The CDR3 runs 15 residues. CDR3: CASDRTSGSADTQYF. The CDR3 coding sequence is TGTGCCAGCGACCGGACTAGCGGGAGCGCAGATACGCAGTATTTT.

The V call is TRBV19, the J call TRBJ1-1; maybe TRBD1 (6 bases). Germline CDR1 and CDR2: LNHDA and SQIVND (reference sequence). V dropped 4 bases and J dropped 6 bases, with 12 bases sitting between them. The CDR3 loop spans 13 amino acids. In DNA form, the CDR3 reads TGTGCCAGTAGTAAAACAGGGTCGGCTGAAGCTTTCTTT. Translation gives CASSKTGSAEAFF.

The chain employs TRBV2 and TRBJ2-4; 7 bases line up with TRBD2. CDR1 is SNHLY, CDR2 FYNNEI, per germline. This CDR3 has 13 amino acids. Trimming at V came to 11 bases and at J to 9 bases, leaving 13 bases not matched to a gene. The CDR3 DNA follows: TGTGCCCATTCACGGGAGGTGCGGGGCATTCAGTACTTC. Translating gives CAHSREVRGIQYF.

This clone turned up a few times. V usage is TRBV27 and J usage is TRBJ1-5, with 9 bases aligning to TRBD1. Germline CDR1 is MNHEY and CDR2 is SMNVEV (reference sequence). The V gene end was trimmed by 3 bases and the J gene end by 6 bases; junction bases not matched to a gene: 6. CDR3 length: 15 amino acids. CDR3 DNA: TGTGCCAGCAGTTTCTATCCGACAGGGGGTCAGCCCCAGCATTTT. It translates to CASSFYPTGGQPQHF.